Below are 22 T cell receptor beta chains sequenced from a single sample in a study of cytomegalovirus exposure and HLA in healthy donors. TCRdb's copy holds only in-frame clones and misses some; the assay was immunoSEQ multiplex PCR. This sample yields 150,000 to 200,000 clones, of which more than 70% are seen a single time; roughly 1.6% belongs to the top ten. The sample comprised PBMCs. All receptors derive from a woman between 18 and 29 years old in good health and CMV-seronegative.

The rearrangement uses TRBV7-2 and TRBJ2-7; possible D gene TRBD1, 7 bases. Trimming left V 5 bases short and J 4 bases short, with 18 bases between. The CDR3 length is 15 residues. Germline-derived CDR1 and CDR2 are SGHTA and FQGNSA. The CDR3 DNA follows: TGTGCCAGCAGCCCCCAGCGGCAGGGGGGTTACGAGCAGTACTTC. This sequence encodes CASSPQRQGGYEQYF.

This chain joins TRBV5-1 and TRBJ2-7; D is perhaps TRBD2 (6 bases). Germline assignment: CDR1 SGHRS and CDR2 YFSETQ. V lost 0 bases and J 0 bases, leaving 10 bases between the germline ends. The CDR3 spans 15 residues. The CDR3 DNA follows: TGCGCCAGCAGCTTGGGAACGGGGGTCTCCTACGAGCAGTACTTC. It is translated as CASSLGTGVSYEQYF.

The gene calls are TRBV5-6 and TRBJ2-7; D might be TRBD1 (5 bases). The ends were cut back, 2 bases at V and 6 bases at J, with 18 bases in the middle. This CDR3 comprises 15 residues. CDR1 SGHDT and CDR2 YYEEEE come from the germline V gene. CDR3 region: CASSFDSAGGAEQYF. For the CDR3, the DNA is TGTGCCAGCAGCTTTGACAGCGCCGGCGGAGCCGAGCAGTACTTC.

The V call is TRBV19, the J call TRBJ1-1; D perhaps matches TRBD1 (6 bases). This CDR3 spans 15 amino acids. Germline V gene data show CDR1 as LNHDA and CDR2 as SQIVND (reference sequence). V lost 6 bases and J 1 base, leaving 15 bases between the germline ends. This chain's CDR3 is CASREQGLGNTEAFF. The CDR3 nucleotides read TGTGCCAGTAGAGAACAGGGATTGGGGAACACTGAAGCTTTCTTT. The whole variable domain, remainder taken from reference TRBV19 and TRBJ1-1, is DGGITQSPKYLFRKEGQNVTLSCEQNLNHDAMYWYRQDPGQGLRLIYYSQIVNDFQKGDIAEGYSVSREKKESFPLTVTSAQKNPTAFYLCASREQGLGNTEAFFGQGTRLTVV.

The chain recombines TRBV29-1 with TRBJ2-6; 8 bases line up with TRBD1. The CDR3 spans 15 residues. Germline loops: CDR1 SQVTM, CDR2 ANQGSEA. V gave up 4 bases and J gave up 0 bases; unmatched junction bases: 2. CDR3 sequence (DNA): TGCAGCGTTGGGACAGGGATCTCTGGGGCCAACGTCCTGACTTTC. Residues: CSVGTGISGANVLTF.

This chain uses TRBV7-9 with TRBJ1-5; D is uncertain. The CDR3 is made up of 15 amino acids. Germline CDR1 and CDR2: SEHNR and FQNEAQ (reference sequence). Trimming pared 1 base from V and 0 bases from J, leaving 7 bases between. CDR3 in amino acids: CASSLDLNSNQPQHF. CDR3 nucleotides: TGTGCCAGCAGCTTAGACCTAAATAGCAATCAGCCCCAGCATTTT.

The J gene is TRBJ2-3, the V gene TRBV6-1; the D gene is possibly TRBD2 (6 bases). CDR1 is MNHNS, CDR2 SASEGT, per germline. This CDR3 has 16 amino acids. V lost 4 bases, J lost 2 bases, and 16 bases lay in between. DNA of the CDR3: TGTGCCAGCAGTGGGAGGATGGGGGGAACCACAGATACGCAGTATTTT. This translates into CASSGRMGGTTDTQYF.

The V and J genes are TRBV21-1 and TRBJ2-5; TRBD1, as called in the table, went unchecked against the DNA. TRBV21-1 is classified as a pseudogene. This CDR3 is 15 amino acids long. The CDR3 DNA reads TGTGCCACGCCCCGAGCAGGGATCCACCAAGAGACCCAGTACTTC. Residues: CATPRAGIHQETQYF.

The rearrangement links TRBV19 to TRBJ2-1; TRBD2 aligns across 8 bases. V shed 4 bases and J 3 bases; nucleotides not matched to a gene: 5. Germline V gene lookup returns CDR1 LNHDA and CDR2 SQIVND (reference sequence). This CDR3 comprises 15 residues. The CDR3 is CASSRSGGGYNEQFF. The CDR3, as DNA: TGTGCCAGTAGTAGGTCCGGGGGGGGCTACAATGAGCAGTTCTTC.

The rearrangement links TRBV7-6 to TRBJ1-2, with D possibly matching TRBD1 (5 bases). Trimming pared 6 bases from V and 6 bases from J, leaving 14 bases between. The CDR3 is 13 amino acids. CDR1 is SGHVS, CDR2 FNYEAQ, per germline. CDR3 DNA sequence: TGTGCCAGCAGTCTGACAGTAAGGGATGGCTACACCTTC. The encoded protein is CASSLTVRDGYTF.

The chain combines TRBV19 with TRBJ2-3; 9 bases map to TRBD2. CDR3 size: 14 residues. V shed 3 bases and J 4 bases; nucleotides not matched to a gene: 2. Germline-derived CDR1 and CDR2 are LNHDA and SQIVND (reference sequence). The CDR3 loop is CASSMAGGPDTQYF. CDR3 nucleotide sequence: TGTGCCAGTAGTATGGCGGGAGGGCCAGATACGCAGTATTTT.

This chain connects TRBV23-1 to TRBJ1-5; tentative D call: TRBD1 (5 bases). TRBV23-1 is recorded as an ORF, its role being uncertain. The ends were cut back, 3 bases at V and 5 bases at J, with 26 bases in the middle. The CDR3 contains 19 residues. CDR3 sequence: CASSHGGWSSGIGDQPQHF. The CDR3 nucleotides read TGCGCCAGCAGTCACGGGGGTTGGTCGTCGGGGATTGGTGATCAGCCCCAGCATTTT.

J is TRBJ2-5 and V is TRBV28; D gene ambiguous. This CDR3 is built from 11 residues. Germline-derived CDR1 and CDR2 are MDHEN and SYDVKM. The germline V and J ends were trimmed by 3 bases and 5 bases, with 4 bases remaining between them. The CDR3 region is CASSFLETQYF. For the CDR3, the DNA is TGTGCCAGCAGTTTCTTGGAGACCCAGTACTTC.

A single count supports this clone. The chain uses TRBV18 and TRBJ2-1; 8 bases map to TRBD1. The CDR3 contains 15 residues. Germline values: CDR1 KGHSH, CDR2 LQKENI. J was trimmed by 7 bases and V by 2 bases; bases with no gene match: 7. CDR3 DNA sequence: TGTGCCAGCTCACCAGGGGCAGGGGGCGAAAATGAGCAGTTCTTC. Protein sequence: CASSPGAGGENEQFF.

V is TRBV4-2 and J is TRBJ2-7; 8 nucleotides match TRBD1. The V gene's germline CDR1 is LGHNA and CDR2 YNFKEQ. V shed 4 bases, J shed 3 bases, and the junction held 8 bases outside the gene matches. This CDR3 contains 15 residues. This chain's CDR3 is CASSREGQANYEQYF. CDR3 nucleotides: TGTGCCAGCAGCCGAGAGGGACAGGCAAACTACGAGCAGTACTTC.

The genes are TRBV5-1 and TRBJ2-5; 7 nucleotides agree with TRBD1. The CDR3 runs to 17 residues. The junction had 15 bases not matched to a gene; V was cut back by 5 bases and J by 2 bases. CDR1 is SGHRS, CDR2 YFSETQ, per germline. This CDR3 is CASSRPLPTGPQETQYF. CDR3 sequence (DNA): TGCGCCAGCAGTCGCCCCCTTCCGACAGGGCCTCAAGAGACCCAGTACTTC.

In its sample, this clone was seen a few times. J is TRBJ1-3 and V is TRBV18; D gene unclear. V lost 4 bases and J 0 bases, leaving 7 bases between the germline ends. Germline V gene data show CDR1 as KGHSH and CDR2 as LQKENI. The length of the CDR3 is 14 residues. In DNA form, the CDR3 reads TGTGCCAGCTCACGGCAGGACTCTGGAAACACCATATATTTT. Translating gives CASSRQDSGNTIYF. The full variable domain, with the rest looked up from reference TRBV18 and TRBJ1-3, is NAGVMQNPRHLVRRRGQEARLRCSPMKGHSHVYWYRQLPEEGLKFMVYLQKENIIDESGMPKERFSAEFPKEGPSILRIQQVVRGDSAAYFCASSRQDSGNTIYFGEGSWLTVV.

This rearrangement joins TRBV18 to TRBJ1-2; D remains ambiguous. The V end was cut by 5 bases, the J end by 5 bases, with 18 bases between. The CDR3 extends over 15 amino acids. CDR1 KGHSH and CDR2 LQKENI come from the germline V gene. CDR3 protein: CASSSREGGVYGYTF. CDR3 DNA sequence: TGTGCCAGCTCATCTAGGGAAGGAGGCGTTTATGGCTACACCTTC. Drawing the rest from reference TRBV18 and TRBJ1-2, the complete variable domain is NAGVMQNPRHLVRRRGQEARLRCSPMKGHSHVYWYRQLPEEGLKFMVYLQKENIIDESGMPKERFSAEFPKEGPSILRIQQVVRGDSAAYFCASSSREGGVYGYTFGSGTRLTVV.

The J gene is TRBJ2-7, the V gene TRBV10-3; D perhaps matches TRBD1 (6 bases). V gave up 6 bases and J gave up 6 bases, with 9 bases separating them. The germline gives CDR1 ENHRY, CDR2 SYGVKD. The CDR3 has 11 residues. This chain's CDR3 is CAIRTGPEQYF. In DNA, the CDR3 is TGTGCCATCAGAACAGGGCCCGAGCAGTACTTC.

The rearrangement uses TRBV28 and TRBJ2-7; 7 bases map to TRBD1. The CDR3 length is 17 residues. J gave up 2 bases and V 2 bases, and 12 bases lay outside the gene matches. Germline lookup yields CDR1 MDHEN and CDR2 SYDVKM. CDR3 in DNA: TGTGCCAGCAGTTTACGGGTGGGGCAGGGGGTCCCCTACGAGCAGTACTTC. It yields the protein CASSLRVGQGVPYEQYF.

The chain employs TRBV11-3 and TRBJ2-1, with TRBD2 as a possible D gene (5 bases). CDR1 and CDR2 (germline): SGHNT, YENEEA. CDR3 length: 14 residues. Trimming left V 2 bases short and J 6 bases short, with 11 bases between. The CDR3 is CASSLRGIGNEQFF. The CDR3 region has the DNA TGTGCCAGCAGCTTACGGGGAATCGGCAATGAGCAGTTCTTC.

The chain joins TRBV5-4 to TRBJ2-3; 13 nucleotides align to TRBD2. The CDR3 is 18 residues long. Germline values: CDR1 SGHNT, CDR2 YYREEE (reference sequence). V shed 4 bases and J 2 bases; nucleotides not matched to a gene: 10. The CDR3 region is CASSTGLAGVRNTDTQYF. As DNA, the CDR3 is TGTGCCAGCAGCACAGGACTAGCGGGGGTTCGTAACACAGATACGCAGTATTTT.